This record concerns one T cell receptor (beta chain) sequence. Antigen unknown. With V trimmed by 0 bases and J by 3 bases, 10 bases remained unmatched. The germline V gene has CDR1 LGHNA and CDR2 YNFKEQ. The CDR3 totals 17 residues. This sample is drawn from a study of regulatory T cells in long-lasting Graves disease. Study-wide findings and caveats: Accuracy was perhaps lowered by the small sample size. Persistent disease preferred TRBV28, TRBJ1-2 and TRBJ2-5. Less diverse TCR repertoires were seen in persistent Graves' patients than in newly diagnosed ones.

Building the TCR beta libraries relied on iRepertoire HTBI primers, and CDR3 regions underwent Arm-PCR. One entry per CDR3 protein, called by TCRdb with MiXCR from the multiplex PCR reads. Here the sample spans a few hundred thousand distinct CDR3 sequences, 21% being singletons. Specified time point: persistent/refractory GD, antithyroid drugs over 5 years with positive TRAb. PBMC-derived RNA was used for the TCR library. An endocrinology department in Xi'an, China, supplied the patients. This receptor was obtained from a female donor with Graves disease. This chain uses TRBV4-2 with TRBJ1-2; 7 bases align to TRBD1. The sample was peripheral blood mononuclear cells (PBMCs), taken when the disease was refractory, from a patient treated with antithyroid drugs. The CDR3 spells CASSQDTSGGLDYGYTF. The DNA for the CDR3 is TGTGCCAGCAGCCAAGACACGTCAGGGGGTTTAGACTATGGCTACACCTTC.